The 21 T cell receptor beta chains below come from one sample, sequenced in a study of type 1 and type 2 diabetes patients. The PCR template was genomic DNA. Amplification of the beta chain CDR3 used 30 forward and 13 reverse multiplex primers. Using its own MiXCR run on the multiplex PCR reads, TCRdb lists one record per CDR3 protein. The sample carries more than 250,000 distinct CDR3 sequences, roughly 44% recorded once. The sequenced sample was peripheral blood mononuclear cells (PBMCs). Receptor source: a man younger than 35 with type 2 diabetes.

The chain links TRBV20-1 to TRBJ2-1, with D possibly being TRBD2 (5 bases). V lost 6 bases to trimming and J lost 10 bases, with 13 bases between them. This CDR3 is built from 11 residues. Germline loops: CDR1 DFQATT, CDR2 SNEGSKA (reference sequence). The CDR3 nucleotides are TGCAGTGCGTCAAGAGGGAACGAGCAGTTCTTC. Translating it yields CSASRGNEQFF.

The chain employs TRBV2 and TRBJ1-4; 7 bases match TRBD1. CDR1 is SNHLY and CDR2 is FYNNEI in the germline V gene. V shed 6 bases and J 8 bases; nucleotides not matched to a gene: 9. CDR3 length: 14 amino acids. Here the CDR3 DNA reads TGTGCCAGCAGGTTCACAGGGGACGAGGAAAAACTGTTTTTT. Protein sequence: CASRFTGDEEKLFF.

This rearrangement joins TRBV5-1 to TRBJ1-6; D is unresolved. This CDR3 is built from 15 residues. The V gene lost 1 base and the J gene lost 4 bases, with 9 bases spanning the gap. CDR1 and CDR2 (germline): SGHRS, YFSETQ. The CDR3 loop reads CASSLSGSYNSPLHF. The CDR3 DNA reads TGCGCCAGCAGCTTGTCCGGGTCTTATAATTCACCCCTCCACTTT. Based on the CDR3 plus reference TRBV5-1 and TRBJ1-6, the full variable domain is KAGVTQTPRYLIKTRGQQVTLSCSPISGHRSVSWYQQTPGQGLQFLFEYFSETQRNKGNFPGRFSGRQFSNSRSEMNVSTLELGDSALYLCASSLSGSYNSPLHFGNGTRLTVT.

This clonotype was recorded a few times. The chain couples TRBV20-1 to TRBJ2-1; D ambiguous. Trimming left V 7 bases short and J 0 bases short, with 16 bases between. The CDR3 spans 15 residues. CDR1 is DFQATT, CDR2 SNEGSKA, per germline (reference sequence). CDR3 residues: CSDSKLENSYNEQFF. CDR3 nucleotides: TGCAGTGATTCAAAACTGGAAAACTCCTACAATGAGCAGTTCTTC.

There are many counts of this clonotype. The chain joins TRBV2 to TRBJ2-7, with D possibly being TRBD1 (6 bases). Germline-derived CDR1 and CDR2 are SNHLY and FYNNEI. The V end lost 5 bases, the J end lost 1 base, and 12 bases lay between the germline ends. The CDR3 covers 14 residues. CDR3 loop: CASSLGDTSYEQYF. CDR3 in DNA: TGTGCCAGCAGTTTGGGGGACACGTCCTACGAGCAGTACTTC.

V usage is TRBV2 and J usage is TRBJ2-2; D remains unclear. The CDR3 extends over 15 amino acids. Germline V gene lookup returns CDR1 SNHLY and CDR2 FYNNEI. The V gene lost 3 bases and the J gene lost 6 bases, with 14 bases spanning the gap. CDR3 residues: CASSEDGIRAGELFF. CDR3 DNA sequence: TGTGCCAGCAGTGAGGATGGGATACGCGCCGGGGAGCTGTTTTTT.

V is TRBV30 and J is TRBJ2-7, with D maybe TRBD2 (6 bases). Between the trimmed V and J ends, which lost 4 bases and 9 bases, there was a span of 19 bases. The CDR3 is 13 amino acids. CDR1 is GTSNPN and CDR2 is SVGIG in the germline V gene (reference sequence). CDR3 sequence: CAWKGRCGEGQYF. CDR3 sequence (DNA): TGTGCCTGGAAAGGGAGGTGCGGGGAAGGGCAGTACTTC.

The chain recombines TRBV5-5 with TRBJ2-7; TRBD2 matches at 11 bases. Germline V gene sequence: CDR1 SGHKS, CDR2 YYEKEE (reference sequence). The ends lost 0 bases at V and 3 bases at J; junction bases unmatched: 2. This CDR3 has 15 residues. The CDR3, as DNA: TGTGCCAGCAGCTTGGCCCTAGCGGGGGGCTACGAGCAGTACTTC. This translates into CASSLALAGGYEQYF.

The J gene is TRBJ1-5, the V gene TRBV25-1; D is undetermined. V was shortened by 5 bases and J by 7 bases, with 12 bases between the two germline ends. The CDR3 covers 13 residues. Germline loops: CDR1 MGHDK, CDR2 SYGVNS. CDR3 sequence: CASSFSGIQPQHF. DNA for the CDR3: TGTGCCAGCAGTTTTTCGGGAATCCAGCCCCAGCATTTT.

Of note for this clonotype: The junction does not match germline at one end; this may be a read error. The chain is built from TRBV7-7 and TRBJ2-2, with TRBD1 matching 7 bases. Germline V gene data show CDR1 as SSHAT and CDR2 as FNYEAQ (reference sequence). The CDR3 sequence is 15 residues long. CDR3: CASSLVQGTTGELFF. Written as DNA, the CDR3 is TGTGCTAGCAGCTTAGTACAGGGGACCACCGGGGAGCTGTTTTTT.

The V and J genes are TRBV20-1 and TRBJ1-2, with unresolved D. Between the trimmed V and J ends, which lost 5 bases and 2 bases, there was a span of 12 bases. Germline CDR1 reads DFQATT; CDR2 reads SNEGSKA (reference sequence). This CDR3 is built from 13 residues. The chain's CDR3 is CSAPPGINYGYTF. CDR3 DNA sequence: TGCAGTGCTCCACCGGGGATAAACTATGGCTACACCTTC.

The gene calls are TRBV7-2 and TRBJ1-5; D unresolved. The CDR3 runs 15 residues. The V gene's germline CDR1 is SGHTA and CDR2 FQGNSA. Trimming cost V 5 bases and J 3 bases, with 14 bases left between them. CDR3 protein: CASSQGREINQPQHF. The DNA of the CDR3 is TGTGCCAGCAGCCAAGGTAGGGAAATCAATCAGCCCCAGCATTTT.

This clonotype has only a few counts. The rearrangement uses TRBV19 and TRBJ1-6; no firm D call. Germline loops: CDR1 LNHDA, CDR2 SQIVND (reference sequence). The CDR3 covers 14 residues. V lost 2 bases to trimming and J lost 4 bases, with 6 bases between them. In nucleotides, the CDR3 is TGTGCCAGTAGTATACTGTTTTATAATTCACCCCTCCACTTT. This encodes CASSILFYNSPLHF.

Notes on this clonotype: Likely a read error: the CDR3 ends without its conserved phenylalanine or tryptophan. The chain links TRBV29-1 to TRBJ1-2, with a weak D call TRBD1 (5 bases). Deletions cut 4 bases from V and 6 bases from J, with 9 bases between. Germline CDR1 reads SQVTM; CDR2 reads ANQGSEA. The CDR3 extends over 11 amino acids. The CDR3 sequence: CSVGPGDGYTS. CDR3 DNA: TGCAGCGTTGGTCCGGGGGATGGCTACACCTCC.

This sequence joins TRBV28 and TRBJ2-2, with D possibly TRBD2 on 5 matching bases. V lost 7 bases to trimming and J lost 8 bases, with 14 bases between them. CDR1 and CDR2 (germline): MDHEN, SYDVKM. CDR3 length: 13 residues. The CDR3 region is CASNHLRGGELFF. The DNA of the CDR3 is TGTGCCAGCAATCACTTGCGAGGGGGGGAGCTGTTTTTT.

About this clonotype: This sequence may be a read error, since a much larger clone differs from it by one base. The V and J genes are TRBV10-3 and TRBJ2-7; 7 positions match TRBD1. The CDR3 loop spans 13 amino acids. The V and J ends lost 5 bases and 3 bases, in that order; junction bases with no gene match: 4. Germline V CDR1 and CDR2: ENHRY, SYGVKD. CDR3 sequence reads: CAISKGQIYEQYF. In DNA, the CDR3 is TGTGCCATCAGTAAGGGACAGATCTACGAGCAGTACTTC.

This clonotype came up once. The chain links TRBV19 to TRBJ1-4; no clear D gene. Germline V gives CDR1 LNHDA, CDR2 SQIVND (reference sequence). This CDR3 comprises 14 residues. The V and J ends lost 3 bases and 4 bases respectively, with 9 bases between them. The DNA for the CDR3 is TGTGCCAGTAGTATCCCTGGGAATAATGAAAAACTGTTTTTT. Amino acid sequence: CASSIPGNNEKLFF.

The V gene is TRBV19, the J gene TRBJ1-5; no clear D gene. CDR1 and CDR2 from the germline V gene are LNHDA and SQIVND (reference sequence). The V and J ends lost 2 bases and 6 bases respectively, with 5 bases between them. The CDR3 spans 12 residues. The DNA for the CDR3 is TGTGCCAGTAGTATAATAGGTCAGCCCCAGCATTTT. This encodes CASSIIGQPQHF.

This chain connects TRBV29-1 to TRBJ2-1, with TRBD1 matching 7 bases. This CDR3 comprises 16 residues. V lost 5 bases, J lost 2 bases, and 12 bases stayed unmatched. The germline V gene encodes CDR1 SQVTM and CDR2 ANQGSEA. This CDR3 is CSVPQKIGGAYNEQFF. Here the CDR3 DNA reads TGCAGCGTTCCTCAAAAAATAGGGGGCGCCTACAATGAGCAGTTCTTC.

The rearrangement links TRBV10-2 to TRBJ1-1; D is ambiguous. Germline V gene data show CDR1 as WSHSY and CDR2 as SAAADI. The CDR3 length is 15 residues. V was trimmed by 2 bases and J by 1 base, leaving 11 bases between them. CDR3 sequence: CASSERAAGNTEAFF. DNA of the CDR3: TGCGCCAGCAGTGAGCGGGCTGCGGGGAACACTGAAGCTTTCTTT.

This sequence joins TRBV12-5 and TRBJ2-7; D is undetermined. V dropped 0 bases and J dropped 6 bases, with 15 bases sitting between them. This CDR3 region has 15 residues. Germline loops: CDR1 LGHNT, CDR2 FRNRAP. The DNA of the CDR3 is TGTGCTAGTGGTTTGGTCCTAGGATCCCCGCTCGAGCAGTACTTC. Protein: CASGLVLGSPLEQYF.